These T cell receptor beta chains were read from a single sample in a study of shared clonotypes between healthy human individuals. Sequenced by immunoSEQ multiplex PCR; TCRdb stores in-frame clones only, minus some. The sample includes 950,000 to 1,100,000 clones, about 74% of them seen just once. Sequencing was performed on memory CD4+ T cells sorted from blood. These receptor sequences come from a man younger than 30 in good health. Both conserved end residues are part of each CDR3. The D gene is left open where the match is weak. Clone size is given for some rows only: seen once, a few or many times, or a class if the clone is expanded.

size: .; D: TRBD1; J: TRBJ2-5; V: TRBV6-5; CDR3: CASSLGQGVRETQYF; DNA: TGTGCCAGCAGCCTGGGACAGGGAGTTAGGGAGACCCAGTACTTC
size: .; D: .; J: TRBJ2-7; V: TRBV29-1; CDR3: CSVQRASSEQYF; DNA: TGCAGCGTTCAGAGGGCTAGTAGCGAGCAGTACTTC
size: .; D: TRBD2; J: TRBJ2-3; V: TRBV7-8; CDR3: CASSARPGGTDTQYF; DNA: TGTGCCAGCAGCGCCCGACCGGGAGGGACAGATACGCAGTATTTT
size: .; D: TRBD2; J: TRBJ2-1; V: TRBV19; CDR3: CASSISGPSSYNEQFF; DNA: TGTGCCAGTAGTATTAGCGGGCCGAGCTCCTACAATGAGCAGTTCTTC
size: .; D: .; J: TRBJ1-4; V: TRBV7-8; CDR3: CASSLGGPNEKLFF; DNA: TGTGCCAGCAGCTTAGGGGGTCCTAATGAAAAACTGTTTTTT
size: once; D: .; J: TRBJ1-1; V: TRBV18; CDR3: CASSVQGWNTEAFF; DNA: TGTGCCAGCTCCGTACAGGGATGGAACACTGAAGCTTTCTTT
size: few; D: TRBD1; J: TRBJ2-3; V: TRBV6-1; CDR3: CASRSLQGADTQYF; DNA: TGTGCCAGCAGGTCCCTACAGGGGGCAGATACGCAGTATTTT
size: .; D: .; J: TRBJ2-7; V: TRBV21-1; CDR3: CASSKTQLTSGCYEQYF; DNA: TGTGCCAGCAGCAAAACGCAACTGACTAGCGGGTGCTACGAGCAGTACTTC
size: .; D: .; J: TRBJ1-2; V: TRBV7-9; CDR3: CASSLGGRYGYTF; DNA: TGTGCCAGCAGCTTAGGTGGGCGCTATGGCTACACCTTC
size: .; D: .; J: TRBJ1-5; V: TRBV11-2; CDR3: CASSLESYSNQPQHF; DNA: TGTGCCAGCAGCTTAGAATCATATAGCAATCAGCCCCAGCATTTT
size: .; D: .; J: TRBJ2-5; V: TRBV28; CDR3: CASSLVEPGTQYF; DNA: TGTGCCAGCAGTTTAGTTGAACCCGGGACCCAGTACTTC
size: .; D: .; J: TRBJ1-4; V: TRBV29-1; CDR3: CSVEERTNEKLFF; DNA: TGCAGCGTTGAAGAGAGAACTAATGAAAAACTGTTTTTT
size: .; D: TRBD1; J: TRBJ1-2; V: TRBV6-5; CDR3: CASSYSGTGPGYTF; DNA: TGTGCCAGCAGTTACTCCGGGACAGGTCCGGGCTACACCTTC
size: .; D: TRBD1; J: TRBJ2-7; V: TRBV27; CDR3: CASSRRAGGYEQYF; DNA: TGCGCCAGCAGTCGGCGCGCAGGGGGTTACGAGCAGTACTTC
size: .; D: .; J: TRBJ1-6; V: TRBV5-1; CDR3: CASSLGSQGPGSPLHF; DNA: TGCGCCAGCAGCTTGGGGTCGCAGGGGCCGGGTTCACCCCTCCACTTT
size: few; D: .; J: TRBJ1-5; V: TRBV6-1; CDR3: CASSDTWVNQPQHF; DNA: TGTGCCAGCAGTGACACCTGGGTCAATCAGCCCCAGCATTTT
size: .; D: .; J: TRBJ2-7; V: TRBV30; CDR3: CAWRPGPTWEQYF; DNA: TGTGCCTGGAGACCGGGCCCCACGTGGGAGCAGTACTTC
size: .; D: .; J: TRBJ1-2; V: TRBV19; CDR3: CATARGPNYGYTF; DNA: TGTGCCACCGCCAGGGGCCCTAACTATGGCTACACCTTC
size: many; D: .; J: TRBJ2-1; V: TRBV19; CDR3: CASRNPPRNEQFF; DNA: TGTGCCAGTAGAAACCCCCCGAGGAATGAGCAGTTCTTC
size: .; D: TRBD1; J: TRBJ1-6; V: TRBV27; CDR3: CASSPTGERSPLHF; DNA: TGTGCCAGCAGTCCGACAGGGGAGAGGTCACCCCTCCACTTT
size: .; D: .; J: TRBJ1-2; V: TRBV28; CDR3: CASSPRTYGYTF; DNA: TGTGCCAGCAGTCCCCGGACGTATGGCTACACCTTC
size: .; D: TRBD1; J: TRBJ2-7; V: TRBV19; CDR3: CASSSHRGPTYEQYF; DNA: TGTGCCAGTAGTTCTCACAGGGGACCAACCTACGAGCAGTACTTC
size: once; D: .; J: TRBJ1-2; V: TRBV5-1; CDR3: CASSLEVSRTGGYTF; DNA: TGCGCCAGCAGCTTGGAGGTCAGTCGGACCGGGGGCTACACCTTC
size: .; D: TRBD1; J: TRBJ2-5; V: TRBV11-2; CDR3: CASSPRWDRDGETQYF; DNA: TGTGCCAGCAGCCCCAGATGGGACAGGGACGGAGAGACCCAGTACTTC